The table lists the clone carrying this T cell receptor beta chain with a few counts. What it recognizes is unknown. These data come from a study of regulatory T cells in long-lasting Graves disease. Study results and limitations: Persistent patients had a count of shared public clonotypes (approximately 3,000) that exceeded that of new patients (about 930).

Sample time point: newly diagnosed GD, antithyroid drugs for less than 3 months. The authors made the TCR library using RNA they extracted from PBMCs. EDTA tubes held 9 to 10 milliliters of peripheral blood from each patient. CDR1 SGHVS and CDR2 FQNEAQ come from the germline V gene. The CDR3 runs to 12 residues. The ends lost 6 bases at V and 3 bases at J; junction bases unmatched: 2. CDR3-region Arm-PCR and iRepertoire HTBI primers produced the TCR beta libraries. In the original workflow: Taken together, the samples had fewer than 65 TRBV and roughly 14 TRBJ segments identified. TCRdb fed the multiplex PCR reads into MiXCR, producing one record per CDR3 protein. The authors' filters were not applied to this entry. Of more than 300,000 distinct CDR3 sequences listed, roughly 16% are singletons. The same specimen was also included in a second study, on T cells in Graves' hyperthyroidism and ophthalmopathy. That source reports: Most thyroid clonotypes expanded above 0.001 appeared in blood too.

The sequencing used peripheral blood mononuclear cells (PBMCs), collected at new diagnosis, from a patient treated with antithyroid drugs. The chain carries TRBV7-8 and TRBJ2-7, with 7 bases matching TRBD1. This receptor was identified in a woman between 18 and 29 years old with Graves disease. In DNA form, the CDR3 reads TGTGCCAGCAGACGGGACAGCTACGAGCAGTACTTC. It specifies CASRRDSYEQYF. The full variable domain, rest sourced from reference TRBV7-8 and TRBJ2-7, is GAGVSQSPRYKVAKRGQDVALRCDPISGHVSLFWYQQALGQGPEFLTYFQNEAQLDKSGLPSDRFFAERPEGSVSTLKIQRTQQEDSAVYLCASRRDSYEQYFGPGTRLTVT.